What follows is one T cell receptor (beta chain) and its context. Its antigen has not been determined. No base-level quality is on record; no much larger clone is a single base apart. These data are taken from a study of PD-L1 blockade in urothelial cancer (dated 2017 in TCRdb). About the study as a whole: All patients started therapy around 2014 and received atezolizumab 1,200 mg intravenously every 3 weeks. Twenty-five of 29 patients were identified as males with urothelial cancer of bladder origin, and a prior smoking history was reported by 18 of 29 patients. Patients had an ECOG performance status of 0 or 1 and had received between 0 and 3 prior chemotherapy regimens. Blood samples were analyzed at 3 weeks after treatment start (second dose) and at 6 weeks after treatment start. A median of roughly 140,000 T cells and some 90,000 unique TCRs was obtained from blood samples, and a median clonality of roughly 0.074 was observed. The study was an exploratory multi-omic analysis of somatic, immune and clinical correlates of response to PD-L1 blockade with atezolizumab in urothelial cancer. TCR sequencing covered pretreatment tumor samples and matched, serially collected peripheral blood taken before and after atezolizumab treatment. Durable clinical benefit was defined as progression-free survival longer than 6 months, and TCR features were also tested against progression-free and overall survival. In the same patients who had TCR sequencing, pretreatment tumors also underwent whole exome sequencing and RNA sequencing. Durable clinical benefit was achieved by nine patients but not by the remaining 20. Pretreatment blood TCR-seq was available for nearly 30 patients, at least one posttreatment blood collection was obtained for about 25 patients, and tumor TCR-seq was available for about 25 patients. General conclusions and limits of the study: Small sample size (n ≈ 29) and many exploratory analyses mean the results are intended to be hypothesis-generating. A pretreatment peripheral blood TCR clonality below the median was linked to improved progression-free and overall survival. Among patients with durable benefit, tumor-associated TCR clones showed greater expansion in peripheral blood 3 weeks after treatment started (n = 22, p = 0.022).

A cohort of approximately 30 patients with locally advanced or metastatic urothelial carcinoma, treated at Memorial Sloan Kettering on a trial protocol, was included. Peripheral blood mononuclear cells were collected pretreatment and during treatment, at between 1 and 8 total time points per patient. The Qiagen DNeasy Blood extraction kit was used to purify genomic DNA from total PBMCs and from tumor samples. PBMCs were collected pretreatment and during treatment, and were isolated and stored as previously described. For this chain, trimming is 4 bases at the V end and 6 bases at the J end, and the number of junction bases without a gene match is 12. The CDR3 holds 15 amino acids from the cysteine to the phenylalanine. Just the 45-base CDR3 DNA is kept, in frame starting at base 1. As encoded in the germline V gene, CDR1 is SGHRS while CDR2 is YFSETQ. Synthetic TCR analog templates were spiked into each PCR to estimate absolute template abundance from read counts. The immunoSEQ assay used bias-controlled V and J gene primers to amplify TCRbeta CDR3 regions from genomic DNA. Sequencing of rearranged TCRbeta segments was performed at approximately 20X coverage. As for the authors' bioinformatics: Sequencing errors were corrected by clustering, and CDR3s were annotated against IMGT so that V, D and J genes could be assigned. Only productive TCRbeta rearrangements were used in downstream analyses, excluding out-of-frame or stop-codon sequences. Clonality was computed as one minus Shannon entropy normalized by the log of the number of unique productive sequences. Clones differing between time points or between blood and tumor were identified by Fisher's exact test with Benjamini-Hochberg correction at adjusted p below 0.01. In TCRdb, the immuneACCESS table is reduced to in-frame sequences with V and J assigned. These tables do not hold every clone; where another copy was compared, an unresolved V gene accounts for under half, and the others remain unexplained. V and J calls and clone size follow that table, whereas D and trimming were derived from the DNA. This sample comprises roughly 41,000 clones, approximately 80% of them detected only once. Around 19% of the sample belongs to the ten largest clones.

The chain links TRBV5-1 with TRBJ1-2; TRBD1 agrees with 7 junctional bases. This TCR came from a man in his 60s with urothelial cancer. Source: PBMCs, taken around atezolizumab (anti-PD-L1) treatment. The sequenced DNA: TGCGCCAGCAGCCAATACCTCACAGGGGTGGATGGCTACACCTTC. Its translation is CASSQYLTGVDGYTF.